These 19 T cell receptor beta chains originate from one sample sequenced in a study of cytotoxic CD8 clonotypes in ibrutinib-treated CLL. Clones were read by immunoSEQ multiplex PCR, and TCRdb kept only the in-frame ones, dropping some. The sample shows 270,000 or so clones, 60% to 80% of them seen only once. The source was PBMCs, collected at disease progression, from a patient treated with ibrutinib. These receptors all come from a human donor with chronic lymphocytic leukemia.

The chain uses TRBV5-6 and TRBJ2-7, with D possibly being TRBD1 or TRBD2 (7 bases each). The CDR3 runs 16 residues. The V gene lost 0 bases and the J gene lost 4 bases, with 17 bases spanning the gap. The germline CDR1 and CDR2 sequences are SGHDT and YYEEEE. In DNA, the CDR3 is TGTGCCAGCAGCTTGGGGCTGGGAGGGGGCGGTTACGAGCAGTACTTC. Protein sequence: CASSLGLGGGGYEQYF.

This clone occurred a few times. The chain joins TRBV10-2 to TRBJ2-7; 7 positions match TRBD1. From germline, CDR1 is WSHSY and CDR2 SAAADI. With 0 bases clipped from V and 4 bases from J, the junction kept 0 bases outside the gene matches. This CDR3 has 13 amino acids. CDR3 coding DNA: TGCGCCAGCAGTGAGTCGGGACAGTACGAGCAGTACTTC. Its protein is CASSESGQYEQYF.

In this sample, this clone turned up a few times. This chain links TRBV2 with TRBJ2-2, with D perhaps matching TRBD1 (5 bases). The CDR3 runs 13 residues. Between the trimmed V and J ends, which lost 4 bases and 3 bases, there was a span of 6 bases. Germline assignment: CDR1 SNHLY and CDR2 FYNNEI. The CDR3 is CASSAGYTGELFF. The CDR3, as DNA: TGTGCCAGCAGTGCAGGGTACACCGGGGAGCTGTTTTTT.

CDR3 DNA: TGCGCCAGCAGCCAACCCGACAGGGGGAATTCACCCCTCCACTTT. Amino acids: CASSQPDRGNSPLHF. V and J are TRBV4-1 and TRBJ1-6, with TRBD1 matching 9 bases. Trimming cost V 2 bases and J 7 bases; bases outside gene matches: 3. The germline gives CDR1 MGHRA, CDR2 YSYEKL. This CDR3 region has 15 residues.

This clone was counted once. The chain uses TRBV11-2 and TRBJ2-7; the D is unclear. The CDR3 runs to 12 residues. Germline CDR1 is SGHAT and CDR2 is FQNNGV. V lost 5 bases to trimming and J lost 4 bases, with 9 bases between them. The CDR3 reads CASSPVPYEQYF. The CDR3 bases are TGTGCCAGCAGCCCGGTTCCTTACGAGCAGTACTTC.

The J gene is TRBJ1-6, the V gene TRBV4-2; 9 nucleotides align to TRBD1. Germline assignment: CDR1 LGHNA and CDR2 YNFKEQ. Germline trimming cut 0 bases from V and 10 bases from J; bases unmatched to any gene: 7. The length of the CDR3 is 16 residues. CDR3 amino acids: CASSQDPTGGLSPLHF. DNA of the CDR3: TGTGCCAGCAGCCAAGATCCGACAGGGGGTTTGTCACCCCTCCACTTT.

This clone was observed a handful of times. The chain recombines TRBV10-3 with TRBJ2-1; no firm D call. The germline V gene has CDR1 ENHRY and CDR2 SYGVKD. This CDR3 has 12 residues. The germline V and J ends were trimmed by 2 bases and 6 bases, with 5 bases remaining between them. The CDR3 DNA reads TGTGCCATCAGTGAGGAGGCCAATGAGCAGTTCTTC. This translates into CAISEEANEQFF.

With respect to this clone: This same CDR3 is encoded by further DNA sequences in the sample. The chain joins TRBV28 to TRBJ2-7; 11 bases align to TRBD1. CDR1 and CDR2 from the germline V gene are MDHEN and SYDVKM. This CDR3 spans 16 amino acids. V trimming: 3 bases; J trimming: 3 bases; junction bases outside the gene matches: 7. The CDR3 spells CASSFPRDRGFYEQYF. The CDR3, as DNA: TGTGCCAGCAGTTTTCCCCGGGACAGGGGGTTCTACGAGCAGTACTTC. The full variable domain, in which reference TRBV28 and TRBJ2-7 provide the parts outside the CDR3, is DVKVTQSSRYLVKRTGEKVFLECVQDMDHENMFWYRQDPGLGLRLIYFSYDVKMKEKGDIPEGYSVSREKKERFSLILESASTNQTSMYLCASSFPRDRGFYEQYFGPGTRLTVT.

V is TRBV11-2 and J is TRBJ1-2, with D perhaps TRBD1 (5 bases). V lost 5 bases, J lost 2 bases, and 18 bases lay in between. The germline V gene encodes CDR1 SGHAT and CDR2 FQNNGV. This CDR3 has 16 amino acids. CDR3 residues: CASSALRWGSNYGYTF. The CDR3 nucleotides are TGTGCCAGCAGCGCTTTGAGGTGGGGGTCCAACTATGGCTACACCTTC.

This clone has only one observation. The chain uses TRBV7-8 and TRBJ1-6; 7 positions match TRBD1. V was clipped by 1 base and J by 7 bases; unmatched bases: 7. CDR1 is SGHVS, CDR2 FQNEAQ, per germline. CDR3 length: 16 amino acids. This CDR3 reads CASSLVPGQLNSPLHF. The DNA of the CDR3 is TGTGCCAGCAGCTTAGTCCCGGGACAGCTAAATTCACCCCTCCACTTT.

The rearrangement links TRBV28 to TRBJ1-2; D is uncertain. Per the germline V gene, CDR1 is MDHEN and CDR2 is SYDVKM. V was shortened by 7 bases and J by 4 bases, with 13 bases between the two germline ends. CDR3 length equals 13 residues. CDR3 DNA sequence: TGTGCCAGCATTTACGGGATCATCTATGGCTACACCTTC. Translation: CASIYGIIYGYTF.

The chain combines TRBV5-1 with TRBJ2-7, with D possibly matching TRBD2 (6 bases). The CDR3 length is 14 residues. V gave up 1 base and J gave up 2 bases, with 10 bases separating them. Per the germline V gene, CDR1 is SGHRS and CDR2 is YFSETQ. CDR3 sequence: CASSLYGGTYEQYF. CDR3 in DNA: TGCGCCAGCAGCTTGTACGGCGGGACCTACGAGCAGTACTTC.

V usage is TRBV11-3 and J usage is TRBJ1-5, with TRBD1 matching over 9 bases. This CDR3 is built from 15 residues. The junction had 11 bases not matched to a gene; V was cut back by 7 bases and J by 7 bases. Germline CDR1 is SGHNT and CDR2 is YENEEA. As DNA, the CDR3 is TGTGCCAGCACCCCCCGGGACAGGGAACGACAGCCCCAGCATTTT. Protein: CASTPRDRERQPQHF. The whole variable domain, remainder taken from reference TRBV11-3 and TRBJ1-5, is EAGVVQSPRYKIIEKKQPVAFWCNPISGHNTLYWYLQNLGQGPELLIRYENEEAVDDSQLPKDRFSAERLKGVDSTLKIQPAELGDSAVYLCASTPRDRERQPQHFGDGTRLSIL.

V and J are TRBV7-9 and TRBJ2-1, with TRBD2 matching 16 bases. J was trimmed by 8 bases and V by 5 bases; bases with no gene match: 3. In germline, CDR1 is SEHNR, CDR2 FQNEAQ (reference sequence). The CDR3 contains 15 residues. The CDR3 region has the DNA TGTGCCAGCAGCCCAGGGACTAGCGGGAGGGATGAGCAGTTCTTC. The encoded protein is CASSPGTSGRDEQFF. The entire variable domain, with the rest obtained from reference TRBV7-9 and TRBJ2-1, is as follows: DTGVSQNPRHKITKRGQNVTFRCDPISEHNRLYWYRQTLGQGPEFLTYFQNEAQLEKSRLLSDRFSAERPKGSFSTLEIQRTEQGDSAMYLCASSPGTSGRDEQFFGPGTRLTVL.

The chain couples TRBV14 to TRBJ2-1, with 7 bases that match TRBD1. The germline V gene encodes CDR1 SGHDN and CDR2 FVKESK. After removal of 4 bases from V and 0 bases from J, the junction contained 3 bases not matched to a gene. CDR3 size: 15 residues. For the CDR3, the DNA is TGTGCCAGCAGCCGCAGGGGGATCTCCTACAATGAGCAGTTCTTC. Protein sequence: CASSRRGISYNEQFF.

About this clone: Different DNA sequences within this sample yield the same CDR3. The rearrangement joins TRBV19 to TRBJ2-7; TRBD2 agrees at 11 bases. This CDR3 is 14 amino acids long. Germline CDR1 LNHDA, CDR2 SQIVND (reference sequence). After removal of 5 bases from V and 4 bases from J, the junction contained 4 bases not matched to a gene. The CDR3 spells CASSPGTSGYEQYF. Here the CDR3 DNA reads TGTGCCAGTAGTCCCGGGACTAGCGGTTACGAGCAGTACTTC.

This chain links TRBV18 with TRBJ2-7; 7 bases align to TRBD2. The V segment lost 5 bases and the J segment 0 bases; nucleotides outside the gene matches: 7. Germline V gene lookup returns CDR1 KGHSH and CDR2 LQKENI. The CDR3 is 15 residues long. CDR3 DNA sequence: TGTGCCAGCTCATCGCTAGCGGCGACCTCCTACGAGCAGTACTTC. This encodes CASSSLAATSYEQYF.

The J gene is TRBJ2-7, the V gene TRBV15; 8 positions agree with TRBD2. The germline V gene has CDR1 LNHNV and CDR2 YYDKDF (reference sequence). With V trimmed by 8 bases and J by 5 bases, 8 bases remained unmatched. The CDR3 has 13 amino acids. The CDR3 protein is CATSGTRVHEQYF. The CDR3 coding sequence is TGTGCCACCTCCGGGACTAGGGTCCACGAGCAGTACTTC.

This clone was detected only a few times. J is TRBJ2-5 and V is TRBV7-2, with a possible D match to TRBD2 (5 bases). The germline V gene encodes CDR1 SGHTA and CDR2 FQGNSA. The CDR3 spans 14 residues. The V end was cut by 4 bases, the J end by 2 bases, with 11 bases between. The CDR3 protein is CASSSTRGQETQYF. The CDR3 region has the DNA TGTGCCAGCAGCTCCACTAGAGGGCAAGAGACCCAGTACTTC.